The clone carrying this T cell receptor (beta chain) was counted many times. Its antigen remains unknown. This sample is drawn from a study of T cell repertoires in cytomegalovirus infection. Study-level background: CMV epitopes used comprised recently identified HLA-C-restricted ones and well-studied HLA-B-restricted ones. In public TCR beta signatures, there were indications of both CMV infection and matching HLA type.

TCRdb recomputed calls from the reads with MiXCR, one row per CDR3 protein. The data show 450,000 to 600,000 distinct CDR3 sequences, roughly a third seen once. Findings and limits, study-wide: Clonotypes of TCR beta that were HLA-C-restricted and CMV-specific dominated the ex vivo response.

This TCR was recovered from a human donor in good health (CMV status not recorded). Some clones in this sample may be carry-over from other donors' samples. Sequencing was performed on cultured PBMCs, taken from culture after CMV antigen stimulation.

The CDR3 DNA reads TGTGCCAGCAGCTCACAGCGGGACTGGTACAATGAGCAGTTCTTC. Amino acids: CASSSQRDWYNEQFF. The chain carries TRBV7-2 and TRBJ2-1; 7 bases match TRBD2. The J segment lost 4 bases and the V segment lost 4 bases, leaving 7 bases of the junction unmatched. The CDR3 runs to 15 residues. Germline V gene lookup returns CDR1 SGHTA and CDR2 FQGNSA.